Listed below are T cell receptor beta chains from one sample, sequenced in a study of cytomegalovirus exposure and HLA in healthy donors. Sequenced by immunoSEQ multiplex PCR; TCRdb stores in-frame clones only, minus some. This sample yields some 200,000 clones, of which roughly four fifths are seen a single time; about 0.094% belongs to the top ten. Source material: PBMCs. These receptors came from a boy aged 2 to 10 in good health and CMV-seronegative. Each CDR3 is given with its conserved first and last residue. D genes are given only for firm matches. A row's size may be missing; if present it is once, few, many or a size class.

j_call: TRBJ2-3; d_call: -; v_call: TRBV4-1; clone_size: -; cdr3_length: 16; cdr3_aa: CASSPPPPGETDTQYF; cdr3_nt: TGCGCCAGCAGCCCCCCTCCTCCGGGGGAGACAGATACGCAGTATTTT
j_call: TRBJ2-7; d_call: -; v_call: TRBV4-3; clone_size: -; cdr3_length: 14; cdr3_aa: CASSQDRAAYEQYF; cdr3_nt: TGCGCCAGCAGCCAAGATCGAGCCGCTTACGAGCAGTACTTC
j_call: TRBJ2-1; d_call: TRBD1; v_call: TRBV29-1; clone_size: -; cdr3_length: 14; cdr3_aa: CSVAGDRGNNEQFF; cdr3_nt: TGCAGCGTTGCTGGGGACAGGGGCAATAATGAGCAGTTCTTC
j_call: TRBJ2-2; d_call: -; v_call: TRBV11-2; clone_size: -; cdr3_length: 17; cdr3_aa: CASSLFSFGRDTGELFF; cdr3_nt: TGTGCCAGCAGCTTATTTTCTTTCGGTCGGGACACCGGGGAGCTGTTTTTT
j_call: TRBJ2-3; d_call: -; v_call: TRBV5-1; clone_size: once; cdr3_length: 15; cdr3_aa: CASSLDDARIDTQYF; cdr3_nt: TGCGCCAGCAGCTTGGATGACGCTAGAATAGATACGCAGTATTTT
j_call: TRBJ2-4; d_call: TRBD1; v_call: TRBV4-1; clone_size: few; cdr3_length: 18; cdr3_aa: CASSLGTALNPAKNIQYF; cdr3_nt: TGCGCCAGCAGCCTGGGGACAGCCCTTAATCCTGCCAAAAACATTCAGTACTTC
j_call: TRBJ1-6; d_call: TRBD1; v_call: TRBV27; clone_size: -; cdr3_length: 15; cdr3_aa: CASSPWGQGVSPLHF; cdr3_nt: TGTGCCAGCAGCCCCTGGGGACAGGGGGTTTCACCCCTCCACTTT
j_call: TRBJ1-1; d_call: -; v_call: TRBV5-1; clone_size: -; cdr3_length: 14; cdr3_aa: CASSPRRENTEAFF; cdr3_nt: TGCGCCAGCAGCCCGCGGCGGGAGAACACTGAAGCTTTCTTT
j_call: TRBJ2-7; d_call: -; v_call: TRBV7-2; clone_size: -; cdr3_length: 15; cdr3_aa: CASRLVPGLISEQYF; cdr3_nt: TGTGCCAGCAGGCTGGTACCCGGGTTGATTTCCGAGCAGTACTTC
j_call: TRBJ2-1; d_call: TRBD2; v_call: TRBV9; clone_size: -; cdr3_length: 15; cdr3_aa: CASSVELAGGPKQFF; cdr3_nt: TGTGCCAGCAGCGTAGAACTAGCGGGGGGCCCCAAGCAGTTCTTC
j_call: TRBJ1-3; d_call: -; v_call: TRBV9; clone_size: -; cdr3_length: 17; cdr3_aa: CASSVIPTPSSGNTIYF; cdr3_nt: TGTGCCAGCAGCGTCATACCGACACCGAGCTCTGGAAACACCATATATTTT
j_call: TRBJ1-1; d_call: -; v_call: TRBV7-9; clone_size: -; cdr3_length: 12; cdr3_aa: CASSLYDRKAFF; cdr3_nt: TGTGCCAGCAGCTTATATGACAGAAAAGCTTTCTTT
j_call: TRBJ2-7; d_call: -; v_call: TRBV2; clone_size: -; cdr3_length: 13; cdr3_aa: CASMLSTSYEQYF; cdr3_nt: TGTGCCAGCATGCTGAGTACGTCCTACGAGCAGTACTTC
j_call: TRBJ2-3; d_call: TRBD2; v_call: TRBV10-1; clone_size: -; cdr3_length: 23; cdr3_aa: CASTYPNPRSVKRLALEAHTQYF; cdr3_nt: TGCGCCAGCACCTACCCAAATCCGAGGTCCGTTAAAAGACTAGCTCTAGAGGCTCATACGCAGTATTTT
j_call: TRBJ2-1; d_call: -; v_call: TRBV7-2; clone_size: -; cdr3_length: 14; cdr3_aa: CASSLGQEYNEQFF; cdr3_nt: TGTGCCAGCAGCTTAGGACAGGAGTACAATGAGCAGTTCTTC
j_call: TRBJ2-3; d_call: -; v_call: TRBV29-1; clone_size: -; cdr3_length: 14; cdr3_aa: CSVRRALGTDTQYF; cdr3_nt: TGCAGCGTACGACGTGCTCTAGGCACAGATACGCAGTATTTT
j_call: TRBJ2-1; d_call: TRBD2; v_call: TRBV9; clone_size: -; cdr3_length: 17; cdr3_aa: CASSVGGRGGPYNEQFF; cdr3_nt: TGTGCCAGCAGCGTAGGTGGGCGGGGGGGCCCCTACAATGAGCAGTTCTTC
j_call: TRBJ1-3; d_call: -; v_call: TRBV4-1; clone_size: -; cdr3_length: 17; cdr3_aa: CASSQPTRGSRGNTIYF; cdr3_nt: TGCGCCAGCAGCCAACCCACCCGGGGGTCGAGGGGAAACACCATATATTTT
j_call: TRBJ2-2; d_call: TRBD2; v_call: TRBV5-6; clone_size: -; cdr3_length: 14; cdr3_aa: CASSAGTTTGELFF; cdr3_nt: TGTGCCAGCAGCGCAGGGACTACCACCGGGGAGCTGTTTTTT
j_call: TRBJ2-1; d_call: TRBD2; v_call: TRBV9; clone_size: few; cdr3_length: 16; cdr3_aa: CASSGYSGGSYNEQFF; cdr3_nt: TGTGCCAGCAGCGGATATAGCGGGGGCTCCTACAATGAGCAGTTCTTC